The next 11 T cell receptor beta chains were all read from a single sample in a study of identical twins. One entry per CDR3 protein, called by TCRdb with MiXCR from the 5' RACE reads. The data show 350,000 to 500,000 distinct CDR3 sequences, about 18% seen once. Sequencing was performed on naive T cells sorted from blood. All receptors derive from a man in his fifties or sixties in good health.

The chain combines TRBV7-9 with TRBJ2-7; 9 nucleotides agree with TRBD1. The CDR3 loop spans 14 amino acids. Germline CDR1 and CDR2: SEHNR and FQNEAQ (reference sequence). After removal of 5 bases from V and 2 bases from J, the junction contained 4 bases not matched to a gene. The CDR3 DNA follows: TGTGCCAGCAGCCCGGGGGACAGGGCCTACGAGCAGTACTTC. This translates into CASSPGDRAYEQYF.

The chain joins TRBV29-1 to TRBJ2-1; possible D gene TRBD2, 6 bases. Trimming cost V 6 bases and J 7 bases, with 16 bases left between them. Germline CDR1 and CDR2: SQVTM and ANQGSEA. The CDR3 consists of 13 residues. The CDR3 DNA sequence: TGCAGCGTAGGACTGGGCGCGGGAAATGAGCAGTTCTTC. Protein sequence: CSVGLGAGNEQFF.

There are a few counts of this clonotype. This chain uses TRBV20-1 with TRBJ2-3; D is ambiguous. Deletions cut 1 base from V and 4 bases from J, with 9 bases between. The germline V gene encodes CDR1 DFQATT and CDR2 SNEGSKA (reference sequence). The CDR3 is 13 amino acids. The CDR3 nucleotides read TGCAGTGCTAGAGCGCCAGGTCCAGATACGCAGTATTTT. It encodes CSARAPGPDTQYF.

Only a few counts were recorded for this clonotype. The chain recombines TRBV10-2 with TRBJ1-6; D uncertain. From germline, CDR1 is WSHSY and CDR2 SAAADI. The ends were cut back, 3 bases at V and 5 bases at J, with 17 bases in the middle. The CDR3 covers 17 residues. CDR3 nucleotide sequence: TGCGCCAGCAGTGATATTAGGGCAAGAGCACATAATTCACCCCTCCACTTT. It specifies CASSDIRARAHNSPLHF.

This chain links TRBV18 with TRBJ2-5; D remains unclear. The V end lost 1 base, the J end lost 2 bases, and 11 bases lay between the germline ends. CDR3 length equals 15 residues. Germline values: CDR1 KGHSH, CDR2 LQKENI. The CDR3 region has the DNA TGTGCCAGCTCACCACGGGTCACTCGGCAAGAGACCCAGTACTTC. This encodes CASSPRVTRQETQYF.

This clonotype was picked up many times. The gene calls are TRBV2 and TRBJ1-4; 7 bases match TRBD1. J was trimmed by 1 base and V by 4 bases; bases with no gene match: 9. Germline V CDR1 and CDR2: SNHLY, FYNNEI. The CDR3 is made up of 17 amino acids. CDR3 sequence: CASSGGQAVQTNEKLFF. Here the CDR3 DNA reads TGTGCCAGCAGTGGCGGACAGGCCGTGCAAACTAATGAAAAACTGTTTTTT.

CDR3 residues: CASSQDSLAGAEQFF. CDR3 nucleotides: TGCGCCAGCAGCCAAGATTCACTAGCCGGCGCTGAGCAGTTCTTC. V and J are TRBV4-3 and TRBJ2-1; TRBD2 might be the D (6 bases). Germline-derived CDR1 and CDR2 are LGHNA and YSLEER. The CDR3 is 15 amino acids. Trimming removed 0 bases from V and 9 bases from J, with 15 bases in between.

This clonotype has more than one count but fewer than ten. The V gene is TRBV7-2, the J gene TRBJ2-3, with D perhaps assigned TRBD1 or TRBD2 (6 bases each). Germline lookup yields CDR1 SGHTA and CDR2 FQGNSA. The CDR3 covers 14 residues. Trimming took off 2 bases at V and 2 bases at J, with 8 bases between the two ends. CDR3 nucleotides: TGTGCCAGCAGCTTAAGGGGGGTCACAGATACGCAGTATTTT. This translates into CASSLRGVTDTQYF.

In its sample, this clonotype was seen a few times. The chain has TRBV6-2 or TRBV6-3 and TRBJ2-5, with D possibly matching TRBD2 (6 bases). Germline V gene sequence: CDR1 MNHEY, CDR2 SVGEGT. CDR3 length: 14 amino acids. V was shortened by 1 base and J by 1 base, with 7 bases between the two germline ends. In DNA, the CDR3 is TGTGCCAGCAGTTACTGGGGAGGCCAAGAGACCCAGTACTTC. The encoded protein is CASSYWGGQETQYF.

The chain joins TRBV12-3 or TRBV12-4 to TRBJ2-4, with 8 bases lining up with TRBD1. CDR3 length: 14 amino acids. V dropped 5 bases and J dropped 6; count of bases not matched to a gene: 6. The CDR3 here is CASSPGGSGNIQYF. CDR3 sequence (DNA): TGTGCCAGCAGTCCAGGGGGCTCGGGAAACATTCAGTACTTC.

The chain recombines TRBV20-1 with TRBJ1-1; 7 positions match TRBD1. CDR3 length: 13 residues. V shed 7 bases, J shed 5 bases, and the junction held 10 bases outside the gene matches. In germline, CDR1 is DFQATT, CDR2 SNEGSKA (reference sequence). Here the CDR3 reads CSVAQGVRTEAFF. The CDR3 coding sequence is TGCAGTGTTGCTCAGGGGGTTCGGACTGAAGCTTTCTTT.